The clone carrying this TCR beta chain has only one observation. The antigen remains unidentified. Germline loops: CDR1 SEHNR, CDR2 FQNEAQ (reference sequence). The CDR3 length is 15 residues. Trimming left V 8 bases short and J 1 base short, with 18 bases between. Produced via immunoSEQ multiplex PCR; TCRdb's table is partial and in-frame only. Here the sample spans about 58,000 clones, over 85% being singletons. The data belong to a study of cytomegalovirus exposure and HLA in healthy donors. Study-level information: The approximately 120 validation repertoires were produced on the same platform as the 550 to 750 repertoires of the first cohort. This was reported in a later analysis. Study-level results: The investigators catalogued 150 to 200 TCR beta chains as cytomegalovirus-associated. It was confirmed in vitro that three of the CMV-associated chains were specific for CMV antigens. TCR sequences were mostly rare, though some public TCRs occurred in many donors.

The V and J genes are TRBV7-9 and TRBJ2-7, with D maybe TRBD2 (7 bases). Sequencing was done on a sample of PBMCs. This receptor was obtained from a man aged 18 to 29 in good health and CMV-seronegative. The CDR3 reads CASAPAGAQSYEQYF. The DNA for the CDR3 is TGTGCCAGCGCCCCCGCGGGGGCGCAATCCTACGAGCAGTACTTC.